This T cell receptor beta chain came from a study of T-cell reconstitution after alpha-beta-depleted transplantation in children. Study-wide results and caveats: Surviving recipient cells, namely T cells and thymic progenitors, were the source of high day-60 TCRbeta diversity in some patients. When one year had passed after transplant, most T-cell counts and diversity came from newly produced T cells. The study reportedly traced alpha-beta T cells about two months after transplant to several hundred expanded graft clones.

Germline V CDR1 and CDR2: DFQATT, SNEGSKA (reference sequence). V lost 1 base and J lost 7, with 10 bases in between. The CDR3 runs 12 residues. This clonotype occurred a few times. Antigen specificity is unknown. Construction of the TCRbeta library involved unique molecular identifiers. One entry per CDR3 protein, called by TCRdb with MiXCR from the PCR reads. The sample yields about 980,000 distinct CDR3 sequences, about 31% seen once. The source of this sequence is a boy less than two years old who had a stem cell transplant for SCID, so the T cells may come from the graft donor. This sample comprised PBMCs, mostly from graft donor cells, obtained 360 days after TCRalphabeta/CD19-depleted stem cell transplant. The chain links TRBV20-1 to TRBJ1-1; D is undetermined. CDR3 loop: CSARGNNDEAFF. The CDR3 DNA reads TGCAGTGCTAGAGGTAACAACGATGAAGCTTTCTTT.